This record covers a single TCR beta chain. What it recognizes is unknown. A single record per CDR3 protein comes from TCRdb applying MiXCR to the multiplex PCR reads. The sample consists of approximately 20,000 distinct CDR3 sequences, around two fifths of them appearing once. The sample originates from a study of breast tumors, draining lymph nodes, adjacent tissues. Study results and limitations: Tumor TCR diversity was below lymph nodes but above nontumor tissue. Most tumor T cells seemingly derive from lymph node, then expand in tumor. Compared with basal-like, luminal-like tumors shared significantly more repertoire with nontumor tissue. The lymph node origin of tumor T cells was framed as consistent with a hypothesis, not demonstrated.

V shed 1 base and J 8 bases; nucleotides not matched to a gene: 10. This CDR3 is 16 amino acids long. Germline CDR1 reads DFQATT; CDR2 reads SNEGSKA (reference sequence). This sequence joins TRBV20-1 and TRBJ2-1, with TRBD2 identical over 11 bases. The source of this sequence is a female donor with breast cancer. Some clones in this sample may be carry-over from other donors' samples. Sequencing was done on a sample of breast tumor tissue. The CDR3: CSARGVSGGAVYEQFF. The CDR3 coding sequence is TGCAGTGCTAGAGGGGTTAGCGGGGGGGCCGTTTATGAGCAGTTCTTC.